This TCR beta chain was sequenced for a study of vaccination and CD4 T cells after COVID-19. Looking at the study overall: Convalescent patients, SARS-CoV-2 positive by nasal swab PCR, comprised about nine mild cases and one severe case. Investigators stimulated cells with overlapping spike peptides drawn from SARS-CoV-2, HCoV-NL63, HCoV-OC43 and HCoV-229E. Study-wide findings and caveats: Median SARS-CoV-2-reactive clonotype numbers went up from roughly 21 to 40, but not significantly.

Cultured CD4+ T-cell DNA underwent Oncomine TCR Beta short-read sequencing. TCRdb reanalysed the PCR reads using MiXCR and keeps one entry per CDR3 protein. The data contain 5,800 or so distinct CDR3 sequences, 65% to 70% of them singletons. Regarding treatment: roughly nine-day PBMC culture with coronavirus spike peptide pools or control peptides (ViraFEST assay). Wells that each held a few million PBMCs were cultured with approximately 10 IU/ml IL-2 and 8.5 to 10 ug/ml peptide pools. There are 12 residues in the CDR3. Trimming pared 1 base from V and 9 bases from J, leaving 10 bases between. Germline V gene data show CDR1 as SEHNR and CDR2 as FQNEAQ (reference sequence). A remark on this clonotype: Its antigen is unidentified.

This TCR was recovered from a human donor who had recovered from COVID-19. The material sequenced was CD4+ T cells from blood, cultured in vitro. V and J are TRBV7-9 and TRBJ2-7; no clear D gene. The CDR3 is CASSLGPRRQYF. The CDR3 DNA reads TGTGCCAGCAGCTTAGGCCCCCGAAGGCAGTACTTC.